Listed here is a single T cell receptor beta chain. Its antigen is not yet known. Within one base of it there is no much larger clone, and no base qualities were kept. These data originate in a study of radiotherapy plus CTLA-4 blockade in lung cancer (dated 2018 in TCRdb). Turning to the overall study: Objective responses occurred in about 20% of enrolled patients, and over 30% achieved disease control.

The library was prepared using the immunoSEQ multiplex PCR assay. Entries here come from immuneACCESS through TCRdb and include only in-frame sequences with V and J called. Some clones fail to appear in such tables; in the studies checked, an unresolved V gene covers under half of the shortfall, and the cause of the remainder is unknown. The sample table shows 85,000 to 90,000 clones, and more than 75% are seen once. The ten largest clones capture approximately 15% of the sample. Beyond this particular receptor, the publication reports: The strongest predictors of response, as reported, were early dynamic changes in blood T cell clones along with a rise in serum interferon-beta after radiation. After treatment with radiotherapy and ipilimumab, TCR clones that originated in tumors expanded in peripheral blood.

The CDR3, cysteine through phenylalanine, is 15 amino acids long. Only CDR3 DNA remains: 45 bases, in frame from the first base. V gives up 6 bases and J gives up 5 bases, and the segment between their germline ends measures 16 bases. For CDR1 and CDR2, the germline V gene lists SGHTA and FQGNSA. Focal radiation therapy combined with CTLA-4 blockade (ipilimumab) was tested in patients with chemo-refractory metastatic non-small-cell lung cancer. The chain employs TRBV7-2 and TRBJ2-2; TRBD1 is possibly the D segment (6 matching bases). The clonotype originates from a human donor with non-small cell lung cancer that progressed on radiotherapy plus ipilimumab. The sequences come from peripheral blood, collected from a patient treated with radiotherapy plus ipilimumab. This receptor has the CDR3 CASSLGGRGTGELFF. In nucleotides, the sequence is TGTGCCAGCAGTCTAGGGGGAAGGGGAACCGGGGAGCTGTTTTTT. Extended through the reference TRBV7-2 and TRBJ2-2 proteins, this CDR3 yields the full variable domain: GAGVSQSPSNKVTEKGKDVELRCDPISGHTALYWYRQSLGQGLEFLIYFQGNSAPDKSGLPSDRFSAERTGGSVSTLTIQRTQQEDSAVYLCASSLGGRGTGELFFGEGSRLTVL.